Below, 9 T cell receptor beta chains from the same sample are listed, as sequenced in a study of blood T cells in healthy people across ages. The second PCR ran roughly 7 to 12 cycles with a sample-barcoded 5' primer and J-beta primers. TCRdb ran MiXCR on the 5' RACE reads and lists one entry per CDR3 protein. The sample lists about 1.4 million distinct CDR3 sequences, 55% to 75% seen once, with over 5.5% in the top ten. The sequencing input was blood. Source of these receptors: a man aged 18 to 30 in good health.

The V gene is TRBV3-1, the J gene TRBJ2-3; no firm D call. The V end lost 4 bases, the J end lost 4 bases, and 6 bases lay between the germline ends. Germline V gene data show CDR1 as LGHDT and CDR2 as YNNKEL (reference sequence). The CDR3 runs 12 residues. CDR3 nucleotide sequence: TGTGCCAGCAGCCGATCCCCAGATACGCAGTATTTT. This translates into CASSRSPDTQYF.

The chain carries TRBV3-1 and TRBJ1-1; possible D gene TRBD1, 6 bases. From germline, CDR1 is LGHDT and CDR2 YNNKEL (reference sequence). CDR3 length equals 15 residues. Trimming shortened V by 1 base and J by 5 bases, and 14 bases separated the two germline ends. CDR3 sequence (DNA): TGTGCCAGCAGCCAAGCCCTGACAGGTGGAACTGAAGCTTTCTTT. It encodes CASSQALTGGTEAFF.

The rearrangement links TRBV10-3 to TRBJ2-7, with D perhaps assigned TRBD1 or TRBD2 (5 bases each). Germline V gives CDR1 ENHRY, CDR2 SYGVKD. The CDR3 contains 17 residues. V was shortened by 8 bases and J by 1 base, with 24 bases between the two germline ends. As DNA, the CDR3 is TGTGCCATCGTGGGGGAGACAGACACCAAAAAATCCTACGAGCAGTACTTC. It yields the protein CAIVGETDTKKSYEQYF.

V usage is TRBV15 and J usage is TRBJ2-3; unclear D gene. V was cut by 0 bases and J by 5 bases, with 6 bases left in between. The CDR3 is 13 amino acids. Germline V gene sequence: CDR1 LNHNV, CDR2 YYDKDF (reference sequence). DNA of the CDR3: TGTGCCACCAGCAGAGATCTCCTAGATACGCAGTATTTT. Translating it yields CATSRDLLDTQYF.

A single count supports this clonotype. Germline is not matched at one junction end, which may reflect a read error. The chain has TRBV6-1 and TRBJ2-3; D assignment may be TRBD1 or TRBD2 (6 bases each). The CDR3 is 13 amino acids. CDR1 is MNHNS, CDR2 SASEGT, per germline. The CDR3 reads CASKVKGGDMQYF. The CDR3 nucleotides read TGTGCCAGCAAAGTGAAGGGGGGAGATATGCAGTATTTT.

The chain employs TRBV7-2 and TRBJ1-5, with a tentative D call TRBD1 (5 bases). Germline CDR1 reads SGHTA; CDR2 reads FQGNSA. The CDR3 totals 16 residues. V lost 6 bases, J lost 2 bases, and 17 bases lay in between. CDR3 amino acids: CASSTEGYWGNQPQHF. In nucleotides, the CDR3 is TGTGCCAGCAGTACGGAGGGGTATTGGGGCAATCAGCCCCAGCATTTT.

This chain uses TRBV10-3 with TRBJ2-5; 8 bases are shared with TRBD2. The end of the DNA is better explained by TRBJ2-7, so the J call may be wrong. This CDR3 comprises 14 residues. Per germline, CDR1 ENHRY and CDR2 SYGVKD. The CDR3 loop is CAIAGRGLSYEQYF. In DNA, the CDR3 is TGTGCCATCGCCGGGAGGGGACTATCCTACGAGCAGTACTTC.

V usage is TRBV30 and J usage is TRBJ2-7; the D is unclear. CDR3 length: 13 amino acids. CDR1 and CDR2 (germline): GTSNPN, SVGIG (reference sequence). V gave up 3 bases and J gave up 0 bases, with 9 bases separating them. The CDR3 sequence is CAWSAASSYEQYF. The CDR3, as DNA: TGTGCCTGGAGCGCTGCTTCCTCCTACGAGCAGTACTTC.

The rearrangement links TRBV2 to TRBJ2-7; TRBD2 might be the D (7 bases). This CDR3 spans 13 amino acids. The germline CDR1 and CDR2 sequences are SNHLY and FYNNEI. The V end lost 1 base, the J end lost 6 bases, and 10 bases lay between the germline ends. CDR3 DNA sequence: TGTGCCAGCAGTGAAGTACGGGGGGCCGAGCAGTACTTC. This encodes CASSEVRGAEQYF.